The T cell receptor (beta chain) under discussion was sequenced for a study of T cells in Graves' hyperthyroidism and ophthalmopathy (dated by TCRdb to between 2019 and 2020). Study-level background: Peripheral blood was sampled at the time of initial diagnosis, prior to any treatment. To identify TCR V-J signatures that set the groups apart, the researchers used a discovery cohort of 90 to 100 patients, made up of about 44 with Graves' ophthalmopathy and some 55 with stable Graves' hyperthyroidism. An independent validation cohort of 18 to 20 hyperthyroidism patients and approximately 16 patients who later progressed to ophthalmopathy tested prospective prediction of ophthalmopathy. The 95 to 100 discovery patients were divided at random into training and test sets in a 7:3 ratio. In addition, the study compared T-cell repertoires in thyroid tissue and in blood from about 6 Graves' hyperthyroidism patients. After blood sampling, hyperthyroidism patients were treated with methimazole at a starting dose of 30 mg daily, and ophthalmopathy patients were treated with high-dose intravenous methylprednisolone. TCR Vbeta CDR3 sequencing of roughly 140 peripheral blood samples (43 ophthalmopathy, over 70 hyperthyroidism and roughly 17 progressor patients) is reported in the paper.

The CDR3 numbers 15 residues from cysteine through phenylalanine. Of all the DNA, just the CDR3 is kept, 45 bases in frame from base 1. Looking up the germline V gene yields CDR1 MGHRA and CDR2 YSYEKL. Compared with germline, V lacks 3 bases and J lacks 4 bases; bases without a gene match: 8. Here is what the overall study found, with its caveats: Sample size was not statistically predetermined, and blinding of investigators to group allocation was not performed. A 13 V-J signature model separated ophthalmopathy from stable hyperthyroidism, with approximately 87% sensitivity and roughly 81% specificity in cross-validation and 80%/75% in testing. Most expanded thyroid clonotypes (frequency above 0.001) were also detected in blood, a finding suggesting that blood repertoires may reflect thyroid immune responses. In validation, the model predicted progression to ophthalmopathy with 55% to 71% sensitivity and over 72% specificity, a median of about 6.7 months before onset.

The TCR beta CDR3 regions were amplified from RNA transcripts. For the first round of RT-PCR on the TCR CDR3, the HTBI primer set was used together with the Qiagen OneStep RT-PCR kit. The libraries were constructed in a second round of multiplex PCR and then size-selected and purified. Libraries were sequenced paired-end with 100 bp reads on an Illumina HiSeq2000. Per the authors' processing: SOAPnuke was used to process the raw data, removing reads that contained adapters or uncalled bases, had a mean Phred below 15, or lacked an exact match to the constant primer or identifier. High-quality paired reads were merged using COPE v1.2.5, and each unique nucleotide sequence was defined as a clonotype. Clonotypes were aligned to IMGT TRBV, TRBD and TRBJ reference segments using MiTCR v1.1. Only V-J combinations with frequency above 0.0001, covering 98% to 99.2% of repertoires, were analysed. A TCS score was defined as the ratio between F50 (clonal expansion) and ExV (chaos), using BLOSUM62-based TCRdist between CDR3 peptides within each V-J. Welch's t-statistics and random forest reduced fewer than 550 V-J features to 10 to 15, which were used in a naive Bayes classifier (R e1071). TCRdb reworked the public reads: Q25 trimming with fastp, MiXCR clone assembly, productive beta chains retained. Each CDR3 protein appears once, grouped with its most common genes and DNA. The V and J calls were not made by the authors but by TCRdb's processing. The sample includes approximately 740,000 distinct CDR3 sequences, with 14% observed a single time. The top ten constitute around 9.6% of the sample.

This clonotype has just a few counts. Its antigen has not been determined. Base qualities are not recorded, but no much larger clone differs from it by a single base. Stable Graves' hyperthyroidism was defined as no progression to ophthalmopathy during 18 months of follow-up. Hyperthyroidism patients were aged 18 to 65 years and newly diagnosed, with disease duration of less than 2 months. Patients with uncontrolled infections, other autoimmune diseases, pregnancy or lactation were excluded. Clinical symptoms, serum thyroxine and TRAb, thyroid ultrasound, and orbital computed tomography formed the basis for the diagnoses. PBMCs were separated from roughly 10 ml of fresh peripheral blood using Ficoll-Paque density gradient centrifugation. Total RNA was extracted with Trizol reagent, and quality was checked on an Agilent 2100 Bioanalyzer.

The receptor chain draws on TRBV4-1 and TRBJ1-1; TRBD1 aligns with 7 central bases. What was sequenced was blood. This receptor was identified in a woman younger than 35 with Graves' hyperthyroidism. In nucleotides, the sequence is TGCGCCAGCAGCCACCCAGGGGCAGGGGGCACTGAAGCTTTCTTT. This sequence encodes CASSHPGAGGTEAFF.